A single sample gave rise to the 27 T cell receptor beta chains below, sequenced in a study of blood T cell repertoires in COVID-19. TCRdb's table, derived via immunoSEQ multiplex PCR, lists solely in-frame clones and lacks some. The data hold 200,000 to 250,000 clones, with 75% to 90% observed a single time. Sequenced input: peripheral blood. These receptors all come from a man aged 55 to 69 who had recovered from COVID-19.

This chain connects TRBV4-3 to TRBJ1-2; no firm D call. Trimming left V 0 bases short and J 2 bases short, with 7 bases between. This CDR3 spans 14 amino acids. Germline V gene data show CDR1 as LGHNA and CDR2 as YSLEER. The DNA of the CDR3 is TGCGCCAGCAGCCAAGAACGGGGAAACTATGGCTACACCTTC. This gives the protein CASSQERGNYGYTF.

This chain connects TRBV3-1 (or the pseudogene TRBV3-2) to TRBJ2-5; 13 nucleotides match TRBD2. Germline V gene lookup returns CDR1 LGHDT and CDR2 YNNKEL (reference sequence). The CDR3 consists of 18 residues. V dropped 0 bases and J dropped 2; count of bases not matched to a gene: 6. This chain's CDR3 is CASSQDLTSGGRQETQYF. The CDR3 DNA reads TGTGCCAGCAGCCAAGATCTGACTAGCGGGGGGCGTCAAGAGACCCAGTACTTC.

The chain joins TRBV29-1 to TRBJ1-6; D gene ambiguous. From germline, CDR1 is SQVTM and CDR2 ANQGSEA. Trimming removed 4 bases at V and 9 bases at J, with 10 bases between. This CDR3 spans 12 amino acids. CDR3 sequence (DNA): TGCAGCGTTGGGGGAGAGGGTTCACCCCTCCACTTT. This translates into CSVGGEGSPLHF.

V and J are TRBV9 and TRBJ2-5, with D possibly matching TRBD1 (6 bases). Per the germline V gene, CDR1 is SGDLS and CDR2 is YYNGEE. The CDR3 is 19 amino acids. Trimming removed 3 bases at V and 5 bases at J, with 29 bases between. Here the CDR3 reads CASSGASTGRQGQGETQYF. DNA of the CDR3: TGTGCCAGCAGCGGAGCCTCCACCGGGCGGCAGGGGCAGGGGGAGACCCAGTACTTC.

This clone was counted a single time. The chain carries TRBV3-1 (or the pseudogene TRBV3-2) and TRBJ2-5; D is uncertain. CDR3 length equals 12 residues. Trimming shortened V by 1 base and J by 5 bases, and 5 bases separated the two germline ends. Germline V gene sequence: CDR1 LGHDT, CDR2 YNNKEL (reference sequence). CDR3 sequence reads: CASSQALETQYF. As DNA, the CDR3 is TGTGCCAGCAGCCAAGCTTTGGAGACCCAGTACTTC.

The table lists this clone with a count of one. CDR3 nucleotides: TGTGCCAGCACTGCGGGCGGCATAACTAATGAAAAACTGTTTTTT. It encodes CASTAGGITNEKLFF. The chain carries TRBV2 and TRBJ1-4; D gene uncertain. The V gene's germline CDR1 is SNHLY and CDR2 FYNNEI. V was pared by 7 bases and J by 1 base, with 13 bases between. The CDR3 has 15 residues.

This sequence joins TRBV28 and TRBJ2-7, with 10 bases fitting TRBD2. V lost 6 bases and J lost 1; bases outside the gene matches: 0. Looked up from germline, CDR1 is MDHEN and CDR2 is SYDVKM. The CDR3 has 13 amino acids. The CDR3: CASRTSGSYEQYF. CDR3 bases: TGTGCCAGCAGGACTAGCGGGTCCTACGAGCAGTACTTC.

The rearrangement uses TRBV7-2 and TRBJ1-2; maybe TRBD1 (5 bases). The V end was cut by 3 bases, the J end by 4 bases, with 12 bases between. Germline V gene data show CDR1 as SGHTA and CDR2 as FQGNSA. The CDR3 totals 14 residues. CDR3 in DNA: TGTGCCAGCAGCTTTAGATCCGGGGGCTATGGCTACACCTTC. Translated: CASSFRSGGYGYTF. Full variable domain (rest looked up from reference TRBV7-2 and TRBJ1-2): GAGVSQSPSNKVTEKGKDVELRCDPISGHTALYWYRQSLGQGLEFLIYFQGNSAPDKSGLPSDRFSAERTGGSVSTLTIQRTQQEDSAVYLCASSFRSGGYGYTFGSGTRLTVV.

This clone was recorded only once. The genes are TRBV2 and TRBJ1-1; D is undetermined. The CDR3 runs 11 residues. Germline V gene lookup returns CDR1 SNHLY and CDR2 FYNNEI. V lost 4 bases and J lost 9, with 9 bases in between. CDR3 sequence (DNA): TGTGCCAGCAGTGGCATGGCCCAAGCTTTCTTT. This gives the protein CASSGMAQAFF.

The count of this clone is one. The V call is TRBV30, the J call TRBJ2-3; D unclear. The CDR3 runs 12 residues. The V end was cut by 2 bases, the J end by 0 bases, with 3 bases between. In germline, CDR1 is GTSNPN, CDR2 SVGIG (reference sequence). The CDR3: CAWSSSTDTQYF. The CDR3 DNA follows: TGTGCCTGGAGTTCGAGCACAGATACGCAGTATTTT.

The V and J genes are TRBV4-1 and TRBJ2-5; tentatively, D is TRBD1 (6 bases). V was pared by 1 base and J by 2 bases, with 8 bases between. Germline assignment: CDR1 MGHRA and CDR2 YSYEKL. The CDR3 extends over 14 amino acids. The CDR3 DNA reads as TGCGCCAGCAGCCAAGGACAGGAGCAAGAGACCCAGTACTTC. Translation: CASSQGQEQETQYF.

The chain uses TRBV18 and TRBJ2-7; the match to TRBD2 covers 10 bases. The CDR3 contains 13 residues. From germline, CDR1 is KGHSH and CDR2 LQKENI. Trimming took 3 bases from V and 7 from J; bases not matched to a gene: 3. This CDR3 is CASSPGLAYEQYF. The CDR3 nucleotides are TGTGCCAGCTCACCGGGACTAGCGTATGAGCAGTACTTC.

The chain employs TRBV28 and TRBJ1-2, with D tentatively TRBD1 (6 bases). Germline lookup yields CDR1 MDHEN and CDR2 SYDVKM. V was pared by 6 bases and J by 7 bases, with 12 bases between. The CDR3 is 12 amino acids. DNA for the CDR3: TGTGCCAGCAGAGCAGGGGCGCCTGGCTACACCTTC. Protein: CASRAGAPGYTF.

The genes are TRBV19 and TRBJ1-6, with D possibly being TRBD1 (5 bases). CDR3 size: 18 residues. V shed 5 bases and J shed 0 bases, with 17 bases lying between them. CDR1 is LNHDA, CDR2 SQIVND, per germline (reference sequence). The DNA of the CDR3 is TGTGCCAGTAGTCCGAAGGTGACAGCACCCTCCTATAATTCACCCCTCCACTTT. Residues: CASSPKVTAPSYNSPLHF.

The CDR3 sequence: CASSPMGQPDTF. The CDR3 DNA is TGTGCCAGCTCACCAATGGGACAGCCCGACACCTTC. This chain links TRBV18 with TRBJ1-2; 7 nucleotides line up with TRBD1. Germline V lookup: CDR1 KGHSH, CDR2 LQKENI. V dropped 2 bases and J dropped 12; count of bases not matched to a gene: 6. This CDR3 contains 12 residues.

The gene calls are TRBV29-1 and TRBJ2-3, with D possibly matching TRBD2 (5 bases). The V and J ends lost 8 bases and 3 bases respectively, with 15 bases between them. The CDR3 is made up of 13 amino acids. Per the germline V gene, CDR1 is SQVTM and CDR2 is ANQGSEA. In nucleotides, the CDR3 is TGCAGCATCACCTACACGGGAACAGATACGCAGTATTTT. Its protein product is CSITYTGTDTQYF.

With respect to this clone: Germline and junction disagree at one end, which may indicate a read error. CDR3 in amino acids: CASSLEGTSSKTQYF. In nucleotides, the CDR3 is TGTGCTAGCAGCTTAGAGGGGACTAGCTCGAAGACCCAGTACTTC. The chain is built from TRBV7-7 and TRBJ2-5, with 9 bases lining up with TRBD2. The CDR3 covers 15 residues. CDR1 and CDR2 from the germline V gene are SSHAT and FNYEAQ (reference sequence). The variable domain in full, completed from reference TRBV7-7 and TRBJ2-5, reads GAGVSQSPRYKVTKRGQDVTLRCDPISSHATLYWYQQALGQGPEFLTYFNYEAQPDKSGLPSDRFSAERPEGSISTLTIQRTEQRDSAMYRCASSLEGTSSKTQYFGPGTRLLVL.

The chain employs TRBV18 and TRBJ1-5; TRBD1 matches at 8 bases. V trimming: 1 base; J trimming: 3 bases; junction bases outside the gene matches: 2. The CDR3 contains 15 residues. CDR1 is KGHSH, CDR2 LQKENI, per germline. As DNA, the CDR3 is TGTGCCAGCTCACCACAGACAGGGGCCAATCAGCCCCAGCATTTT. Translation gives CASSPQTGANQPQHF.

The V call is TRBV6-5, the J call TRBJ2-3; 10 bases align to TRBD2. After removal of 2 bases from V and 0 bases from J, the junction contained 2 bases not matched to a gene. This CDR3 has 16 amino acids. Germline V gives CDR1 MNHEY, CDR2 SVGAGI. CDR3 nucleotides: TGTGCCAGCAGTTACCCGACTAGCGGGAGCACAGATACGCAGTATTTT. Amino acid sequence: CASSYPTSGSTDTQYF.

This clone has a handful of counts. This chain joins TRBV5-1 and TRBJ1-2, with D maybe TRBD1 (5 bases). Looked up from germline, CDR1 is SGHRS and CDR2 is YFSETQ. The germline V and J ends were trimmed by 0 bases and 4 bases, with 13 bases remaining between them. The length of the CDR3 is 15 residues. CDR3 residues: CASSLESQGPYGYTF. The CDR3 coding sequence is TGCGCCAGCAGCTTGGAATCCCAGGGCCCCTATGGCTACACCTTC.

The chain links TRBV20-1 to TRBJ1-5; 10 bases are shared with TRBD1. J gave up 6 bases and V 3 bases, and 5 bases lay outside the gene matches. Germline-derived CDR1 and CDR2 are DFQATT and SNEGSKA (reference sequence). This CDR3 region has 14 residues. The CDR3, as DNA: TGCAGTGCTAGTAGACAGGGGGCCGGTCAGCCCCAGCATTTT. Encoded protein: CSASRQGAGQPQHF.

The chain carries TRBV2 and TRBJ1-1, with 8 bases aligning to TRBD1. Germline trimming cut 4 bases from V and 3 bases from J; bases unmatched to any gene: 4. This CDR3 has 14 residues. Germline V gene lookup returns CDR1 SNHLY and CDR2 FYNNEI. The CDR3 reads CASSGNRGDTEAFF. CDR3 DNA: TGTGCCAGCAGTGGTAACAGGGGGGACACTGAAGCTTTCTTT. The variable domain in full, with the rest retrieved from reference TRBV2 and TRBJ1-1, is EPEVTQTPSHQVTQMGQEVILRCVPISNHLYFYWYRQILGQKVEFLVSFYNNEISEKSEIFDDQFSVERPDGSNFTLKIRSTKLEDSAMYFCASSGNRGDTEAFFGQGTRLTVV.

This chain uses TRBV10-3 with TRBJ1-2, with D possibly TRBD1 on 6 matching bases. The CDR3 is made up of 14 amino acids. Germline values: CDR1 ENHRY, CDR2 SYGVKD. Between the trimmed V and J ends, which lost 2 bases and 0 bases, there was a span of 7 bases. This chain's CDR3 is CAISERGTNYGYTF. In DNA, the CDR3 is TGTGCCATCAGTGAGAGGGGGACTAACTATGGCTACACCTTC.

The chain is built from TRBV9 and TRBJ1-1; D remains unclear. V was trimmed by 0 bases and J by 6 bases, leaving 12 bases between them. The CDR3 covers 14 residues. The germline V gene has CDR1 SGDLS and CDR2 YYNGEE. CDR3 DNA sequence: TGTGCCAGCAGCGTAGCTATGAGGGCCTCTGAAGCTTTCTTT. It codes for CASSVAMRASEAFF.

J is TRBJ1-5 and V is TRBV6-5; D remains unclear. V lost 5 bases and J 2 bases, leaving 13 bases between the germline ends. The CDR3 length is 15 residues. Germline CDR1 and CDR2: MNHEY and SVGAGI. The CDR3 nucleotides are TGTGCCAGCAGTCGTACCGGGATCGGCAATCAGCCCCAGCATTTT. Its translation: CASSRTGIGNQPQHF.

The CDR3, as DNA: TGTGCCAGTAGTTTCGCGGGAGGGAGGACCGGGGAGCTGTTTTTT. Protein sequence: CASSFAGGRTGELFF. The chain couples TRBV19 to TRBJ2-2; 9 nucleotides line up with TRBD2. The CDR3 length is 15 residues. CDR1 and CDR2 (germline): LNHDA, SQIVND (reference sequence). The trim removed 5 bases at V and 5 bases at J, leaving 6 bases unmatched.

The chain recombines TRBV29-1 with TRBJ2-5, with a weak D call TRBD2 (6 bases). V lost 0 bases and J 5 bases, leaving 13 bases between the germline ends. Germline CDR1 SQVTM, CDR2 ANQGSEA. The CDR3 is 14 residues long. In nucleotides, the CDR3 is TGCAGCGTTGAAGAATGGGGAGGCCGGGAGACCCAGTACTTC. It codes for CSVEEWGGRETQYF.